This TCR beta chain was found in a study of blood T cell repertoires in COVID-19. Across the study: Material from acute and convalescent COVID-19 was sourced from the United States, Italy and Spain. T cells, B-cell-depleted T cells, or PBMCs supplied cDNA or gDNA.

This CDR3 spans 13 amino acids. The V end was cut by 7 bases, the J end by 0 bases, with 9 bases between. Germline CDR1 and CDR2: ENHRY and SYGVKD. Study processing details: Amplification with reference gene primers provided the estimates of nucleated cell counts. Only in-frame clones appear in the TCRdb table, and some are missing; sequencing was by immunoSEQ multiplex PCR. V, J and clone size reflect that table, while D and trimming were determined from the DNA. The repertoire holds under 250,000 clones, with 82% as singletons. This chain joins TRBV10-3 and TRBJ1-1, with D unclear. This TCR derives from a woman aged 70-85 years with acute or convalescent COVID-19. Sequencing was done on a sample of peripheral blood. The CDR3 nucleotides read TGTGCCATCAATTCGGGTTTGAACACTGAAGCTTTCTTT. Protein: CAINSGLNTEAFF.